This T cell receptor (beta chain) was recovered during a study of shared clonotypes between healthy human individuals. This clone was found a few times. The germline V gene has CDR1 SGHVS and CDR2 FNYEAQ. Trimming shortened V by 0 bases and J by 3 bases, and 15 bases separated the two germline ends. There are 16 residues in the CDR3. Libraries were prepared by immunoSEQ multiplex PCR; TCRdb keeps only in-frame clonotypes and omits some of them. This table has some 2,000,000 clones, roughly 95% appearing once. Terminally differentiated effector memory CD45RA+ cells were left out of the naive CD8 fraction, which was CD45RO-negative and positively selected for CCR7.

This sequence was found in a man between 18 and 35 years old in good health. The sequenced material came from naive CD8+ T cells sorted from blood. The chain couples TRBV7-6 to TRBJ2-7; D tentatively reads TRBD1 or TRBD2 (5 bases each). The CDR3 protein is CASSLAQGRSLYEQYF. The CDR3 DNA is TGTGCCAGCAGCTTAGCGCAGGGACGCTCTCTCTACGAGCAGTACTTC.